One T cell receptor (beta chain) is described in this entry. Its antigen is not known. Sequencing targeted expressed TCRB transcripts, as all isolated RNA had been reverse transcribed. The method was immunoSEQ multiplex PCR; TCRdb's version includes in-frame clones alone and lacks a portion of them. The table has about 400,000 clones, roughly 13% seen once. The data originate from a study of beta chain features in type 1 diabetes. Study conclusions and caveats: Type 1 diabetes patients showed a moderate but significant shortening of TCRB CDR3s in all four CD4+ subsets.

Germline assignment: CDR1 SGHDT and CDR2 YYEEEE. V lost 2 bases and J lost 5; bases outside the gene matches: 5. This CDR3 has 15 amino acids. One heparinised blood draw averaging about 120 mL was given by each donor. The sequence was obtained from a woman aged 18-35 years with type 1 diabetes. The rearrangement uses TRBV5-6 and TRBJ2-5, with 11 bases matching TRBD2. The sample consisted of naive CD4+ T cells from blood. CDR3 sequence: CASSFSGGAQETQYF. CDR3 DNA sequence: TGTGCCAGCAGCTTTAGCGGGGGGGCCCAGGAGACCCAGTACTTC.